This T cell receptor beta chain was sequenced in a study of Ad26.COV2.S vaccination and SARS-CoV-2 variants. Study-wide background: Enrollment placed the donor in the COV1001 Ad26.COV2.S trial arm.

Note on this clone: Its antigen is not known.

Noted treatment: around 19 received Ad26.COV2.S at low or high dose, single or two shots; roughly five received placebo; per-sample allocation not given. Day 63 following the first vaccine or placebo injection was when the samples were taken. Vaccination used an Ad26 vector expressing Wuhan-strain SARS-CoV-2 spike. Germline CDR1 reads SGHRS; CDR2 reads YFSETQ. The CDR3 is made up of 13 amino acids. Trimming took off 6 bases at V and 2 bases at J, with 11 bases between the two ends. Study results and caveats: Similar non-spike TCR breadth was seen in vaccine and placebo recipients.

Some clones are missing from TCRdb's copy, which holds only in-frame ones; the method was immunoSEQ multiplex PCR. Here the sample spans approximately 450,000 clones, around 90% being singletons. The receptor was isolated from a person between 18 and 65 years old who received the Ad26.COV2.S COVID-19 vaccine or a placebo. Material: peripheral blood, obtained in a trial of Ad26.COV2.S vaccine versus placebo. This chain links TRBV5-1 with TRBJ2-5; D remains ambiguous. CDR3: CASKTDGQETQYF. DNA for the CDR3: TGCGCCAGCAAGACGGACGGACAAGAGACCCAGTACTTC.